The T cell receptor (beta chain) described here comes from a study of immunodeficiency (dated by TCRdb to between 2018 and 2021). Background on the whole study: Repertoire analysis was done to look for VDJ recombination defects and oligoclonality. Broad study findings and their caveats: Based on top-100 and total clonotype frequencies, severe oligoclonality was found in patient CD8+ T cells but not in patient CD4+ T cells. Compared with control CD8+ T cells, patient CD8+ T cells had restricted TRB V-J pairing and reduced productive entropy. In the entropy comparisons of patients against healthy controls, patients were shown as n=3 (open circles), and an effect of thymic development was suggested only as a possibility.

CD3+CD8+ T cells were sorted from fresh PBMCs before TCR sequencing. Genomic DNA was extracted using the QIAamp DNA Blood Mini Kit and was submitted for immunoSEQ repertoire analysis. CDR3 regions were amplified by multiplex PCR from a standard quantity of genomic DNA template. An Illumina platform was used to sequence the PCR products. In the original analysis: Alignment of sequences to a reference was performed, and V, D and J gene definitions were taken from IMGT. To get rid of PCR and sequencing errors, closely related sequences were merged using a nearest-neighbor clustering algorithm. V, D and J usage was examined in productive unique and total sequences using ImmunoSEQ Analyzer tools along with R version 3.6.1. In its TCRdb copy, this immuneACCESS table keeps in-frame sequences only and misses some clones. Where compared with another copy, unresolved V genes explain less than half of these, and the others have no known cause. From that table come the V and J calls and clone size; the DNA was used to work out D and trimming. This sample holds 1,400 to 1,500 clones; over 90% were observed only once. In total, the top ten clones hold roughly 3% of the sample.

Note on this clone: This receptor's antigen is unknown. Base quality data are lacking; no much larger clone is found one base away.

The sequence derives from a human donor in good health. The sequenced sample was CD8+ T cells from blood.

This receptor carries the CDR3 CASSIYGGPTEAFF. The nucleotide sequence is TGTGCCAGTAGTATTTACGGGGGACCAACTGAAGCTTTCTTT. The rearranged segments are TRBV19 and TRBJ1-1; 5 matching bases give a weak D call of TRBD1. V was cut back by 3 bases and J by 5 bases, leaving a gap of 13 bases between them. The CDR1 and CDR2 encoded by the germline V gene (reference sequence) are LNHDA and SQIVND. There are 14 amino acids in the CDR3, from cysteine to phenylalanine inclusive. Of the read, only the CDR3 DNA is kept; its 42 bases are in frame from base 1.